This T cell receptor (beta chain) comes out of a study of control samples from healthy donors and cancer patients. In this sample, this clone turned up once. Germline V CDR1 and CDR2: SGDLS, YYNGEE. V was pared by 4 bases and J by 8 bases, with 15 bases between. This CDR3 has 14 amino acids. The method was immunoSEQ multiplex PCR; TCRdb's version includes in-frame clones alone and lacks a portion of them. The repertoire includes 150,000 or so clones, roughly 93% of them detected once, and 5.8% sits in the top ten. The chain employs TRBV9 and TRBJ2-2; the D gene is possibly TRBD1 (6 bases). Sequenced input: blood. The sequence was obtained from a man between 18 and 29 years old in good health. DNA for the CDR3: TGTGCCAGCAGCCCTACAGGGTTGGGGGGGGAGCTGTTTTTT. This encodes CASSPTGLGGELFF.